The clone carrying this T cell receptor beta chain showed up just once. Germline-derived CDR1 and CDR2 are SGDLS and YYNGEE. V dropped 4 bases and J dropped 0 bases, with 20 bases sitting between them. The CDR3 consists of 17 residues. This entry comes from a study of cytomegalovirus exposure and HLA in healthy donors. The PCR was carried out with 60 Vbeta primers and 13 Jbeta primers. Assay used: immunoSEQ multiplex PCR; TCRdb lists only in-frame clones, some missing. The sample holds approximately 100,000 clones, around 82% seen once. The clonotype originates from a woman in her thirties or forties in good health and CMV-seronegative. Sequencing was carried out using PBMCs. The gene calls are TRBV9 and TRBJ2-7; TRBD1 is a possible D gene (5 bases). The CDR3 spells CASSLDPSGASSYEQYF. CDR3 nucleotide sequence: TGTGCCAGCAGCCTAGACCCCTCTGGGGCTAGCTCCTACGAGCAGTACTTC.